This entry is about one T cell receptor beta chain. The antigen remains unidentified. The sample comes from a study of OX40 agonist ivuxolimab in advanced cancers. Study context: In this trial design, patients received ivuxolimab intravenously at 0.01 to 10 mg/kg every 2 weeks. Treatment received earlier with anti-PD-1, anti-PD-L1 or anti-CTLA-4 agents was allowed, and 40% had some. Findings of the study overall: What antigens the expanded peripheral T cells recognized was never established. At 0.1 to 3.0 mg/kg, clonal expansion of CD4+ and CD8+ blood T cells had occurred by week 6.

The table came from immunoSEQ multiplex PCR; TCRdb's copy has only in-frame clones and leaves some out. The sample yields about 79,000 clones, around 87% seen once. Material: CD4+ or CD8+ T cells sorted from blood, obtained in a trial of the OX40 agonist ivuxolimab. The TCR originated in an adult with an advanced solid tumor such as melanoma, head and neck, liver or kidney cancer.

The CDR3 region is CSVAREGSYNEQFF. CDR3 in DNA: TGCAGCGTTGCCCGGGAGGGTTCCTACAATGAGCAGTTCTTC. V is TRBV29-1 and J is TRBJ2-1, with 8 bases fitting TRBD2. The V segment lost 4 bases and the J segment 1 base; nucleotides outside the gene matches: 3. Germline V gene lookup returns CDR1 SQVTM and CDR2 ANQGSEA. CDR3 length equals 14 residues.